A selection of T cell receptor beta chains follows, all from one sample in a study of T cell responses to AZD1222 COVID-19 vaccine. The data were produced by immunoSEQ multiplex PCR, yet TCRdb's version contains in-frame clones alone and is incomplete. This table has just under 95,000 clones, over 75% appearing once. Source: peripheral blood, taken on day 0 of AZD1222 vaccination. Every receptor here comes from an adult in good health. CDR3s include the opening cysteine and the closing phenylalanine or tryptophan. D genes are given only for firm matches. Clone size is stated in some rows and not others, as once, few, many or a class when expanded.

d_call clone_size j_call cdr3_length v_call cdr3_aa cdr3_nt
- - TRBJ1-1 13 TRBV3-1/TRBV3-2 CASTWSSSTEAFF TGTGCCAGCACCTGGTCCTCGAGCACTGAAGCTTTCTTT
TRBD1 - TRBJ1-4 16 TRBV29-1 CSVDLTGGDSNEKLFF TGCAGCGTTGACTTAACAGGGGGGGACTCTAATGAAAAACTGTTTTTT
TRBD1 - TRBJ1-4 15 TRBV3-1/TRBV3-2 CASSHTGQANEKLFF TGTGCCAGCAGCCACACGGGACAGGCCAATGAAAAACTGTTTTTT
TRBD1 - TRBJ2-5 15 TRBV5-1 CASKEPGGFGETQYF TGCGCCAGCAAAGAACCAGGGGGCTTTGGAGAGACCCAGTACTTC
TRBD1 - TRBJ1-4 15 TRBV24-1 CATSDTGDPNEKLFF TGTGCCACCAGTGATACAGGGGATCCTAATGAAAAACTGTTTTTT
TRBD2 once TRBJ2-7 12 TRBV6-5 CASEGLAGEQYF TGTGCCAGCGAGGGACTAGCTGGCGAGCAGTACTTC
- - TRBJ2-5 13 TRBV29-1 CSVEKGYQETQYF TGCAGCGTTGAAAAGGGTTACCAAGAGACCCAGTACTTC
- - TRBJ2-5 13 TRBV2 CASSGRTSGTQYF TGTGCCAGCAGTGGGCGGACTTCTGGGACCCAGTACTTC
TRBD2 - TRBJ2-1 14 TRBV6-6 CASSPSGGYNEQFF TGTGCCAGCAGTCCTAGCGGGGGGTACAATGAGCAGTTCTTC
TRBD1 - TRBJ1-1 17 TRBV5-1 CASSLVSQGARNTEAFF TGCGCCAGCAGCTTGGTTTCGCAGGGGGCTAGAAATACTGAAGCTTTCTTT
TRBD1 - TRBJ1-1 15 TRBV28 CASSPGTGTNTEAFF TGTGCCAGCAGTCCTGGGACAGGTACGAACACTGAAGCTTTCTTT
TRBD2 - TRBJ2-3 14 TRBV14 CASSSGGPADTQYF TGTGCCAGCAGCTCGGGGGGGCCCGCAGATACGCAGTATTTT
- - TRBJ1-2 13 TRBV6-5 CASSPGQTRGYTF TGTGCCAGCAGCCCCGGACAGACCCGCGGCTACACCTTC
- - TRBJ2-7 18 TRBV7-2 CASSLSYPPAQGTYEQYF TGTGCCAGCAGCTTATCTTATCCCCCCGCCCAGGGAACCTACGAGCAGTACTTC
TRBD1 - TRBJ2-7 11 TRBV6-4 CASRDRVEQYF TGTGCCAGCAGGGACAGGGTGGAGCAGTACTTC
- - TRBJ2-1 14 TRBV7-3 CASSLDGAYNEQFF TGTGCCAGCAGCTTAGACGGGGCTTACAATGAGCAGTTCTTC
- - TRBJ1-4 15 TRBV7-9 CASSSSGIPNEKLFF TGTGCCAGCAGCTCGTCGGGGATCCCGAATGAAAAACTGTTTTTT
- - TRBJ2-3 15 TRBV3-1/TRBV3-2 CASSFQIGGSGTQYF TGTGCCAGCAGCTTCCAGATTGGGGGGTCGGGTACGCAGTATTTT
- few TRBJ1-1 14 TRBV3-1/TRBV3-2 CASSQVSRNTEAFF TGTGCCAGCAGCCAAGTTTCAAGGAACACTGAAGCTTTCTTT
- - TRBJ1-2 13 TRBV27 CASSLNIGGGYTF TGTGCCAGCAGCCTGAATATTGGGGGCGGCTACACCTTC
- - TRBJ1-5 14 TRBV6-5 CASSPRENTQPQHF TGTGCCAGCAGCCCACGGGAGAATACTCAGCCCCAGCATTTT
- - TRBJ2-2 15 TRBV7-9 CASSFMGLNTGELFF TGTGCCAGCAGCTTTATGGGGTTGAACACCGGGGAGCTGTTTTTT
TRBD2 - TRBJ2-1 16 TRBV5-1 CASSLANSGVTNEQFF TGCGCCAGCAGCTTGGCCAATAGCGGGGTAACCAATGAGCAGTTCTTC
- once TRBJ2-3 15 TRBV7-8 CASSLNRGRIDTQYF TGTGCCAGCAGCTTAAACCGGGGGAGAATAGATACGCAGTATTTT
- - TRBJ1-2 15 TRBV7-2 CASSFQSGNSYGYTF TGTGCCAGCAGCTTCCAGTCCGGAAATTCCTATGGCTACACCTTC
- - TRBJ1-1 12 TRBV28 CASSPGITEAFF TGTGCCAGCAGTCCAGGGATCACTGAAGCTTTCTTT
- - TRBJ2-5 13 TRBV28 CASMLSGQETQYF TGTGCCAGCATGTTATCCGGACAAGAGACCCAGTACTTC
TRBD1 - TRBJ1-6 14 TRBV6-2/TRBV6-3 CASSSTGGLSPLHF TGTGCCAGCAGTTCGACAGGGGGTTTATCACCCCTCCACTTT
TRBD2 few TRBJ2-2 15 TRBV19 CASSGLAANTGELFF TGTGCCAGTAGTGGACTAGCTGCGAACACCGGGGAGCTGTTTTTT
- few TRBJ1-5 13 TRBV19 CASRIAGTSTQHF TGTGCCAGTAGAATTGCAGGGACGAGCACCCAGCATTTT
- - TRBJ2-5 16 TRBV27 CASMRDPSGSGETQYF TGTGCCAGCATGAGGGACCCATCCGGGAGCGGGGAGACCCAGTACTTC
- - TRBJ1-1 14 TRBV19 CASNGGRGGAEAFF TGTGCCAGTAACGGGGGACGGGGAGGCGCTGAAGCTTTCTTT
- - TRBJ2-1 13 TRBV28 CASSLSRTAEQFF TGTGCCAGCAGTTTATCCAGGACTGCTGAGCAGTTCTTC
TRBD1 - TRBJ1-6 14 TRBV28 CASSWTGGNSPLHF TGTGCCAGCAGTTGGACAGGGGGCAATTCACCCCTCCACTTT
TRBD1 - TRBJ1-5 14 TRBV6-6 CATTTGQTNQPQHF TGTGCCACCACCACGGGACAGACCAATCAGCCCCAGCATTTT
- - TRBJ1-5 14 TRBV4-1 CASSQGRVNQPQHF TGCGCCAGCAGCCAAGGACGGGTCAATCAGCCCCAGCATTTT
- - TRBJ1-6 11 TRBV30 CAWSGALALHF TGTGCCTGGAGTGGTGCTTTGGCCCTCCACTTT
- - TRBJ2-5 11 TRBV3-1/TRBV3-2 CASSPGATQYF TGTGCCAGCAGCCCCGGCGCGACCCAGTACTTC
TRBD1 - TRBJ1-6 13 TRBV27 CASRTGGNSPLHF TGTGCCAGCCGGACAGGGGGAAATTCACCCCTCCACTTT
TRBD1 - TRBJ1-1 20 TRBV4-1 CASSNPSGWTGKKVNTEAFF TGCGCCAGCAGCAACCCCTCCGGTTGGACAGGGAAGAAGGTGAACACTGAAGCTTTCTTT
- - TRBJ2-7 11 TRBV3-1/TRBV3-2 CASSQVGEQYF TGTGCCAGCAGCCAAGTAGGCGAGCAGTACTTC
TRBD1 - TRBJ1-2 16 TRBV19 CASSTTGTGGAYGYTF TGTGCCAGTAGTACAACCGGGACAGGGGGCGCCTATGGCTACACCTTC
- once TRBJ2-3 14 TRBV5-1 CASSLEPGTDTQYF TGCGCCAGCAGCTTGGAACCTGGCACAGATACGCAGTATTTT
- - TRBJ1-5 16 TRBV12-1 CASSLRRDRVHQPQHF TGTGCCAGCAGCTTGCGGCGGGACAGGGTTCATCAGCCCCAGCATTTT
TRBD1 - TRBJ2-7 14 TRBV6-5 CASRSGQGPYEQYF TGTGCCAGCAGGTCTGGACAGGGCCCCTACGAGCAGTACTTC